This T cell receptor beta chain was found in a study of Graves' ophthalmopathy and Graves' hyperthyroidism. The study's findings and limits: Also, most clonotypes expanded in the thyroid above 0.001 frequency appeared in blood.

Pregnancy or lactation, uncontrolled infections and other autoimmune diseases were grounds for excluding patients. Many counts were recorded for this clonotype. The antigen is undetermined. The authors amplified TCR beta CDR3 regions from RNA transcripts. HTBI-primed RT-PCR formed the first round, and a multiplex PCR formed the second. TCRdb passed the multiplex PCR reads through MiXCR, listing each CDR3 protein once. The data hold 600,000 to 700,000 distinct CDR3 sequences, with about two fifths observed a single time. The germline V gene encodes CDR1 SGHKS and CDR2 YYEKEE (reference sequence). Trimming left V 2 bases short and J 3 bases short, with 18 bases between. The length of the CDR3 is 16 residues.

The sequenced sample was peripheral blood. The TCR sequence derives from an adult man with Graves' ophthalmopathy. This chain uses TRBV5-5 with TRBJ2-7; D remains ambiguous. The CDR3: CASSFDHALGDYEQYF. CDR3 DNA: TGTGCCAGCAGCTTCGACCACGCCCTGGGCGACTACGAGCAGTACTTC.